The sequence of this TCR beta chain was determined in a study of T cells after yellow fever vaccination. At the level of the study: Preparation used SMART-Seq v4 Ultra Low Input for the low-cell-number fractions.

As to this clonotype: Its specificity is unknown.

General study points: Clones that expanded after primary vaccination mostly reappeared after the booster (just over 95% CD4, 88% CD8).

The V and J ends lost 2 bases and 6 bases respectively, with 18 bases between them. The CDR3 is made up of 15 amino acids. From germline, CDR1 is SQVTM and CDR2 ANQGSEA. 5'RACE template switching added a universal primer site and UMIs to TCR cDNA. MiXCR was run by TCRdb on the 5' RACE reads, yielding one entry per CDR3 protein. Of about 130,000 distinct CDR3 sequences listed, almost 9% were seen once; the top ten hold under 40%. The chain links TRBV29-1 to TRBJ2-3; D remains ambiguous. The source of this sequence is a man younger than 30 who received the YFV17D yellow fever vaccine. The sample in question was CD8+ T cells sorted from PBMCs, obtained on the day of the yellow fever booster vaccination. CDR3 sequence (DNA): TGCAGCGTTGAAATAGGGATGGAGCTGGTTGATACGCAGTATTTT. This encodes CSVEIGMELVDTQYF.